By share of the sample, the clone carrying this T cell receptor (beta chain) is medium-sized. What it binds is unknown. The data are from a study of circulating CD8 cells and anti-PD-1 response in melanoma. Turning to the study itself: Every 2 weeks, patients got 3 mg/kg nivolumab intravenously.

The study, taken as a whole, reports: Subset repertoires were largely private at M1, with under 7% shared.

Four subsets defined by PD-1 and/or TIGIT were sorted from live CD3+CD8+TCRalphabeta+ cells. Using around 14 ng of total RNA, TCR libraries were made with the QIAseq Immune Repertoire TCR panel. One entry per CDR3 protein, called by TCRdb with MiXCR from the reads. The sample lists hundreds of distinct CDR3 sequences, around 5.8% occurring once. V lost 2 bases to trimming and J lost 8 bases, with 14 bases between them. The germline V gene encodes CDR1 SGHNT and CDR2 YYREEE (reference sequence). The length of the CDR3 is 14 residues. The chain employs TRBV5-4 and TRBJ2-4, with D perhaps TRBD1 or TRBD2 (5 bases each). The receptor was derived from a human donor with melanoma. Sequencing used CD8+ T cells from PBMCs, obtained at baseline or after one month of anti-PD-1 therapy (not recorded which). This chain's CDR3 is CASSLGEFPDIQYF. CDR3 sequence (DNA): TGTGCCAGCAGCTTAGGGGAGTTCCCCGACATTCAGTACTTC.